This T cell receptor beta chain derives from a study of T cells in Graves' hyperthyroidism and ophthalmopathy. In the study overall: Peripheral blood was acquired at first diagnosis, ahead of any therapy whatsoever.

TCR beta CDR3 sequences were amplified from RNA transcripts. The HTBI primer set drove a first-round RT-PCR of the TCR CDR3. TCRdb reanalysed the multiplex PCR reads using MiXCR and keeps one entry per CDR3 protein. The sample shows approximately 600,000 distinct CDR3 sequences, about a sixth of them seen only once. No progression to ophthalmopathy during 18 months of follow-up defined stable disease. Diagnosing involved the use of clinical symptoms, serum thyroxine and TRAb, thyroid ultrasound and orbital computed tomography. The V gene's germline CDR1 is MDHEN and CDR2 SYDVKM. This CDR3 spans 15 amino acids. V lost 6 bases, J lost 1 base, and 16 bases lay in between. The sample holds a few counts of this clonotype.

The TCR was taken from a woman aged 25 to 39 with Graves' hyperthyroidism. The chain uses TRBV28 and TRBJ2-7, with D possibly TRBD1 on 7 matching bases. Sequencing was performed on blood. The CDR3 DNA reads TGTGCCAGCAGGGCGGGACAGAGACCATCCTACGAGCAGTACTTC. Translating gives CASRAGQRPSYEQYF.